This T cell receptor beta chain was sequenced in a study of blood T cell repertoires in COVID-19. Study background: COVID-19 samples collected from the United States, Italy and Spain covered acute and convalescent phases. PBMCs, B-cell-depleted T cells, or T cells provided the cDNA or gDNA that made up the material.

CDR1 and CDR2 from the germline V gene are SEHNR and FQNEAQ (reference sequence). This CDR3 region has 15 residues. V trimming: 4 bases; J trimming: 5 bases; junction bases outside the gene matches: 6. In the authors' workflow: It was from reference gene primer amplification that nucleated cell counts were estimated. Produced via immunoSEQ multiplex PCR; TCRdb's table is partial and in-frame only. V and J calls and clone size are those listed in that table; D and trimming were worked out from the DNA. The table has about 88,000 clones, 86% seen once. This clone was seen only a few times. The source is a human donor in a cohort sampled during active COVID-19. The chain couples TRBV7-9 to TRBJ2-3; 10 nucleotides agree with TRBD2. The material sequenced was peripheral blood. Here the CDR3 DNA reads TGTGCCAGCAGCTCTTACCAGCGGGGGGGAGATACGCAGTATTTT. Amino acids: CASSSYQRGGDTQYF.